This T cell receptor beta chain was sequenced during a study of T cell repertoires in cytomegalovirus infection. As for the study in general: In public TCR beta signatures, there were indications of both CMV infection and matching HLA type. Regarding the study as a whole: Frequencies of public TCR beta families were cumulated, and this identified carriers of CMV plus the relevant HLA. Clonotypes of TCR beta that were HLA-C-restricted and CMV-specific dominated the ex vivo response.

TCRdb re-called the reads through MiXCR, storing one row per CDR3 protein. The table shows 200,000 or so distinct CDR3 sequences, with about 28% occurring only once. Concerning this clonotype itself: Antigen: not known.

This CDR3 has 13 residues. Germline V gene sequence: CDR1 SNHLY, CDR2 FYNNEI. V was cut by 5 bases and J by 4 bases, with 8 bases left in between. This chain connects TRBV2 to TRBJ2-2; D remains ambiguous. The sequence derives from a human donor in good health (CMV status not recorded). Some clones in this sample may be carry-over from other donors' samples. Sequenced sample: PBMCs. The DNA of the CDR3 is TGTGCCAGCAGTCCCGGGCTCACCGGGGAGCTGTTTTTT. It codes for CASSPGLTGELFF.